The 2 T cell receptor beta chains below all came from one sample that was sequenced in a study of T cell clonality in common variable immunodeficiency. General study findings and limits: In common variable immunodeficiency, TCR beta chains reportedly carried fewer deletions and N-nucleotide insertions.

Profiled with immunoSEQ multiplex PCR; TCRdb holds only in-frame clones, not every one. This sample's table has 8,000 or so clones. Their specific antigens are unknown. Sample: peripheral blood mononuclear cells. The receptors originated from a human donor with common variable immunodeficiency.

Regarding this clone: The read terminates 3 residues ahead of where the CDR3 ends, so the germline J gene completes it. The chain uses TRBV18 and TRBJ2-6; 11 nucleotides match TRBD1. CDR1 KGHSH and CDR2 LQKENI come from the germline V gene. The V gene end was trimmed by 1 base and the J gene end by 3 bases; junction bases not matched to a gene: 2. The CDR3 consists of 17 residues. CDR3 bases read: TGTGCCAGCTCACCACGGACAGGGGGCGGTGGGGCCAACGTC. Translation: CASSPRTGGGGANV. The whole CDR3 region reads CASSPRTGGGGANVLTF. Variable domain in full (rest from reference TRBV18 and TRBJ2-6): NAGVMQNPRHLVRRRGQEARLRCSPMKGHSHVYWYRQLPEEGLKFMVYLQKENIIDESGMPKERFSAEFPKEGPSILRIQQVVRGDSAAYFCASSPRTGGGGANVLTFGAGSRLTVL.

About this clone: The CDR3 end lies 3 residues beyond the end of the read and is filled in from the germline J gene. This chain joins TRBV18 and TRBJ1-6; possibly TRBD1 for D (6 bases). V was clipped by 1 base and J by 7 bases, with 11 bases between them. The germline V gene encodes CDR1 KGHSH and CDR2 LQKENI. CDR3 length: 15 amino acids. Partial CDR3 DNA: TGTGCCAGCTCACCACGGGCAGGGGAGAATTCACCC. Translating gives CASSPRAGENSP. The entire CDR3 protein is CASSPRAGENSPLHF.